These T cell receptor beta chains were read from a single sample in a study of Graves' ophthalmopathy and Graves' hyperthyroidism. TCRdb reprocessed the multiplex PCR reads via MiXCR and lists one record per CDR3 protein. The sample consists of roughly 350,000 distinct CDR3 sequences, 15% to 20% of them appearing once. Input material: peripheral blood. The origin of the receptors is an adult woman with stable Graves' hyperthyroidism. The CDR3 runs from the conserved cysteine through the conserved F or W. Each record gives: clone size, V gene, J gene, D gene, CDR3 DNA, CDR3 protein. D genes are given only for firm matches. Only part of the rows carry a size: once, few, many, or a class if the clone is expanded.

many	TRBV7-3	TRBJ1-1	-	TGTGCCAGCAGCTCCAACAGGGCCGGAGGTCCTGAAGCTTTCTTT	CASSSNRAGGPEAFF
-	TRBV9	TRBJ2-5	-	TGTGCCAGCAGCGCGGCCCCCCAAGAGACCCAGTACTTC	CASSAAPQETQYF
many	TRBV12-3/TRBV12-4	TRBJ2-7	TRBD1	TGTGCCAGCAGTCAGGGGGACTACGAGCAGTACTTC	CASSQGDYEQYF
-	TRBV28	TRBJ1-1	-	TGTGCCAGCAGTTTTGCAGGGACGCCTGAAGCTTTCTTT	CASSFAGTPEAFF
many	TRBV20-1	TRBJ2-5	-	TGCAGTGCTCATGGGGTGGGAGAGACCCAGTACTTC	CSAHGVGETQYF
many	TRBV11-2	TRBJ2-7	TRBD2	TGTGCCAGCAGCTTAGTCGGACTAGCGGGAGACGAGCAGTACTTC	CASSLVGLAGDEQYF
few	TRBV18	TRBJ2-6	-	TGTGCCAGCTCACCATTTAACTCTGGGGCCAACGTCCTGACTTTC	CASSPFNSGANVLTF
many	TRBV20-1	TRBJ2-5	TRBD2	TGCAGTGCTAGATTGATAGCGGGAGTCGAGACCCAGTACTTC	CSARLIAGVETQYF
many	TRBV6-5	TRBJ1-2	-	TGTGCCAGCAGTTACAGGGATAACTATGGCTACACCTTC	CASSYRDNYGYTF
many	TRBV28	TRBJ1-1	-	TGTGCCAGCAGTTTACCCGGGGGCATGGAAGCTTTCTTT	CASSLPGGMEAFF
many	TRBV7-9	TRBJ2-5	TRBD2	TGTGCCAGCAGCTTAGAACTAGCGGGAGTCGAGACCCAGTACTTC	CASSLELAGVETQYF
many	TRBV20-1	TRBJ1-2	-	TGCAGTGCTCGTAGTGGTAGGATGGGCGGCTACACCTTC	CSARSGRMGGYTF
-	TRBV15	TRBJ2-5	TRBD2	TGTGCCACCAGTCCTTTCTCTTCGACTAGCGGCCAAGAGACCCAGTACTTC	CATSPFSSTSGQETQYF
many	TRBV27	TRBJ1-1	-	TGTGCCAGCAGTTTCCCAGGGAGAAGTGAAGCTTTCTTT	CASSFPGRSEAFF
many	TRBV15	TRBJ2-2	-	TGTGCCACCAGCGGCGAAAGACAGGGAGGGAACACCGGGGAGCTGTTTTTT	CATSGERQGGNTGELFF
many	TRBV2	TRBJ2-7	-	TGTGCCAGCCAACGATCAGGGGGGGATCTTTCTATGGACTTC	CASQRSGGDLSMDF